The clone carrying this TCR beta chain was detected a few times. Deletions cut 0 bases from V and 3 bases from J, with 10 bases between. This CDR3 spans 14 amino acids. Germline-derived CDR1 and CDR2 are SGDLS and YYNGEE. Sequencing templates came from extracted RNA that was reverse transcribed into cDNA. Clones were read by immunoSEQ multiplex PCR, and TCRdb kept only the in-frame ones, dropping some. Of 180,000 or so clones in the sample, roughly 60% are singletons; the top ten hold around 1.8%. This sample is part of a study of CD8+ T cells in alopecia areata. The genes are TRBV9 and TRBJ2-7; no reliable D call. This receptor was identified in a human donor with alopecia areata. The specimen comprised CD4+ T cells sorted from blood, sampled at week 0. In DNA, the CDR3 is TGTGCCAGCAGCGTAGGGCAGATTGACTACGAGCAGTACTTC. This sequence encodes CASSVGQIDYEQYF.